The 22 T cell receptor beta chains listed next were all sequenced from one sample in a study of human T cells and chemical hapten exposure. Time point described: patch test 3, about 24 weeks after DPC sensitization. Treatment described: therapeutic diphenylcyclopropenone sensitization with weekly scalp DPC. Using its own MiXCR run on the RACE reads, TCRdb lists one record per CDR3 protein. The sample contains more than 85,000 distinct CDR3 sequences, less than 40% of which appear only once. The sample was whole blood, taken in connection with sensitization to the hapten diphenylcyclopropenone (DPC). Receptor source: a man aged 35 to 55 with alopecia areata. Some clones in this sample may be carry-over from other donors' samples.

The CDR3 sequence is CASIRAGGPPDTQYF. In nucleotides, the CDR3 is TGTGCCAGCATACGAGCGGGAGGGCCCCCAGATACGCAGTATTTT. The rearrangement joins TRBV6-2 or TRBV6-3 to TRBJ2-3; 10 bases line up with TRBD2. The trim removed 7 bases at V and 4 bases at J, leaving 8 bases unmatched. Germline lookup yields CDR1 MNHEY and CDR2 SVGEGT. The CDR3 is 15 amino acids.

This clonotype was counted between two and nine times. The chain has TRBV9 and TRBJ2-7; the match to TRBD2 covers 9 bases. V dropped 2 bases and J dropped 6; count of bases not matched to a gene: 6. This CDR3 is built from 14 residues. Per the germline V gene, CDR1 is SGDLS and CDR2 is YYNGEE. The CDR3 coding sequence is TGTGCCAGCAGCGTGTATACTAGCGGGCCCGAGCAGTACTTC. It is translated as CASSVYTSGPEQYF.

The rearrangement links TRBV6-2 or TRBV6-3 to TRBJ2-7, with 7 nucleotides matching TRBD1. This CDR3 contains 13 residues. CDR1 is MNHEY, CDR2 SVGEGT, per germline. Trimming cost V 2 bases and J 5 bases; bases outside gene matches: 3. The CDR3 region is CASSYADRDEQYV. For the CDR3, the DNA is TGTGCCAGCAGTTACGCTGACAGGGACGAGCAGTACGTC.

The chain combines TRBV11-3 with TRBJ2-1, with 13 bases fitting TRBD2. The J segment lost 8 bases and the V segment lost 5 bases, leaving 6 bases of the junction unmatched. The CDR3 totals 15 residues. CDR1 and CDR2 (germline): SGHNT, YENEEA. CDR3 DNA: TGTGCCAGCAGCGTACTAGCGGGAGGGGTAGATGAGCAGTTCTTC. Amino acids: CASSVLAGGVDEQFF.

This clonotype was observed a handful of times. The V and J genes are TRBV2 and TRBJ2-7, with D possibly TRBD2 on 5 matching bases. The length of the CDR3 is 12 residues. From germline, CDR1 is SNHLY and CDR2 FYNNEI. Trimming left V 1 base short and J 4 bases short, with 5 bases between. DNA for the CDR3: TGTGCCAGCAGTGAAGGAGGGTACGAGCAGTACGTC. Protein product: CASSEGGYEQYV.

The chain recombines TRBV28 with TRBJ1-1; D may be TRBD1 (5 bases). The germline CDR1 and CDR2 sequences are MDHEN and SYDVKM. This CDR3 spans 14 amino acids. The ends were cut back, 6 bases at V and 2 bases at J, with 13 bases in the middle. The CDR3 DNA follows: TGTGCCAGCAGCCCCTTGAGGGACAACACTGAAGCTTTCTTT. Translation: CASSPLRDNTEAFF.

In its sample, this clonotype was seen a few times. The J gene is TRBJ1-1, the V gene TRBV10-3, with D possibly matching TRBD1 (5 bases). Trimming removed 2 bases from V and 5 bases from J, with 12 bases in between. There are 14 residues in the CDR3. The germline V gene has CDR1 ENHRY and CDR2 SYGVKD. The CDR3, as DNA: TGTGCCATCAGTGAGGGCGCGGGGGGTACTGAAGCTTTCTTT. Its protein product is CAISEGAGGTEAFF.

V is TRBV15 and J is TRBJ1-6; 10 positions match TRBD1. CDR3 size: 15 residues. Trimming at V came to 7 bases and at J to 4 bases, leaving 4 bases not matched to a gene. Germline lookup yields CDR1 LNHNV and CDR2 YYDKDF (reference sequence). CDR3 nucleotide sequence: TGTGCCACCAAAGACAGGGGGCTTTATAATTCACCCCTCCACTTT. This gives the protein CATKDRGLYNSPLHF.

The CDR3 here is CASLKQGVGRGNQPQHF. CDR3 bases: TGTGCCAGTCTGAAACAGGGGGTGGGGAGGGGCAATCAGCCCCAGCATTTT. The rearrangement joins TRBV6-6 to TRBJ1-5, with TRBD1 identical over 8 bases. The V gene end was trimmed by 9 bases and the J gene end by 2 bases; junction bases not matched to a gene: 15. The CDR3 loop spans 17 amino acids. Germline-derived CDR1 and CDR2 are MNHNY and SVGAGI (reference sequence).

The gene calls are TRBV12-3 or TRBV12-4 and TRBJ2-5; TRBD1 matches at 9 bases. Trimming at V came to 6 bases and at J to 4 bases, leaving 9 bases not matched to a gene. The length of the CDR3 is 15 residues. CDR3 DNA: TGTGCCAGCAGAGCCATGGACAGGGGTCGAGAGACCCAGTACTTC. It specifies CASRAMDRGRETQYF.

This clonotype was recorded a few times. This chain joins TRBV6-6 and TRBJ1-2; tentatively, D is TRBD1 (5 bases). V shed 4 bases and J shed 0 bases, with 9 bases lying between them. CDR1 and CDR2 (germline): MNHNY, SVGAGI (reference sequence). This CDR3 is 14 amino acids long. CDR3 sequence: CASSWGRANYGYTF. The CDR3 DNA is TGTGCCAGCAGTTGGGGCAGAGCTAACTATGGCTACACCTTC.

The chain employs TRBV2 and TRBJ2-3, with D maybe TRBD2 (6 bases). Trimming took 11 bases from V and 4 from J, leaving 10 bases between them. CDR3 length: 11 residues. The germline CDR1 and CDR2 sequences are SNHLY and FYNNEI. The DNA of the CDR3 is TGTGCCTACGGAGGGGCAGATACGCAGTATTTT. As protein: CAYGGADTQYF.

The genes are TRBV6-1 and TRBJ2-7, with a weak D call TRBD1 (6 bases). The V gene's germline CDR1 is MNHNS and CDR2 SASEGT. Trimming took off 0 bases at V and 3 bases at J, with 9 bases between the two ends. The CDR3 consists of 14 residues. CDR3 sequence reads: CASSEALGGYEQYV. Here the CDR3 DNA reads TGTGCCAGCAGTGAAGCACTAGGGGGCTACGAGCAGTACGTC.

The chain joins TRBV7-2 to TRBJ1-2; D is possibly TRBD1 (6 bases). Trimming took 4 bases from V and 0 from J, leaving 12 bases between them. The germline CDR1 and CDR2 sequences are SGHTA and FQGNSA. The CDR3 consists of 15 residues. CDR3 sequence: CASSSQAGANYGYTF. In DNA, the CDR3 is TGTGCCAGCAGCTCCCAAGCAGGGGCTAACTATGGCTACACCTTC.

The chain has TRBV29-1 and TRBJ2-3; a possible D gene is TRBD2 (5 bases). CDR3 size: 15 residues. Germline V gene sequence: CDR1 SQVTM, CDR2 ANQGSEA. V lost 5 bases, J lost 3 bases, and 18 bases lay in between. The CDR3 loop is CSVLGVLAVTDTQYF. The CDR3 nucleotides read TGCAGCGTTCTGGGAGTCCTTGCCGTAACAGATACGCAGTATTTT.

The genes are TRBV27 and TRBJ2-7; 11 bases fit TRBD2. V dropped 7 bases and J dropped 5; count of bases not matched to a gene: 7. Per the germline V gene, CDR1 is MNHEY and CDR2 is SMNVEV (reference sequence). CDR3 size: 14 residues. As DNA, the CDR3 is TGTGCCAGCATCGTAGTAGCGGGAGGGCACGAGCAGTACTTC. Its translation is CASIVVAGGHEQYF.

The J gene is TRBJ1-5, the V gene TRBV27; no clear D gene. Germline loops: CDR1 MNHEY, CDR2 SMNVEV (reference sequence). This CDR3 spans 15 amino acids. Trimming cost V 7 bases and J 0 bases, with 13 bases left between them. The CDR3 DNA sequence: TGTGCCAGCACCCTAAAGGCGGATAGCAATCAGCCCCAGCATTTT. This encodes CASTLKADSNQPQHF.

The genes are TRBV29-1 and TRBJ2-7; D is possibly TRBD1 (5 bases). Germline CDR1 SQVTM, CDR2 ANQGSEA. This CDR3 has 13 residues. Trimming took off 0 bases at V and 7 bases at J, with 13 bases between the two ends. The DNA of the CDR3 is TGCAGCGTTGAAGATCAGGCAGGGAAAGAGCAGTACTTC. The encoded protein is CSVEDQAGKEQYF.

This chain connects TRBV4-1 to TRBJ1-5, with 9 positions matching TRBD1. The CDR3 consists of 18 residues. Germline CDR1 reads MGHRA; CDR2 reads YSYEKL. Trimming removed 0 bases from V and 6 bases from J; junction bases left unmatched: 12. The CDR3 reads CASSQDVRGTGGGQPQHF. Written as DNA, the CDR3 is TGCGCCAGCAGCCAAGATGTCCGCGGAACAGGGGGCGGTCAGCCCCAGCATTTT.

This clonotype was seen only a few times. The genes are TRBV29-1 and TRBJ1-1; perhaps TRBD1 as D (6 bases). V was pared by 4 bases and J by 5 bases, with 23 bases between. The CDR3 totals 16 residues. Germline CDR1 is SQVTM and CDR2 is ANQGSEA. CDR3 amino acids: CSVGGGTAGARTEAFF. The DNA of the CDR3 is TGCAGCGTTGGTGGAGGGACCGCAGGGGCGCGAACTGAAGCTTTCTTT.

The chain uses TRBV14 and TRBJ1-2; D not certain. With 1 base removed from V and 6 bases from J, the gap between germline ends came to 15 bases. Germline V lookup: CDR1 SGHDN, CDR2 FVKESK. This CDR3 has 15 residues. CDR3 amino acids: CASSQVTVVGDGYTF. The DNA for the CDR3 is TGTGCCAGCAGCCAAGTCACGGTTGTGGGAGATGGCTACACCTTC.

This clonotype came up a few times. The rearrangement uses TRBV7-9 and TRBJ2-7, with D maybe TRBD2 (5 bases). The CDR3 totals 13 residues. Germline V lookup: CDR1 SEHNR, CDR2 FQNEAQ (reference sequence). Trimming took off 0 bases at V and 2 bases at J, with 5 bases between the two ends. CDR3 sequence: CASSLAGAYEQYV. CDR3 DNA sequence: TGTGCCAGCAGCTTAGCGGGAGCCTACGAGCAGTACGTC.